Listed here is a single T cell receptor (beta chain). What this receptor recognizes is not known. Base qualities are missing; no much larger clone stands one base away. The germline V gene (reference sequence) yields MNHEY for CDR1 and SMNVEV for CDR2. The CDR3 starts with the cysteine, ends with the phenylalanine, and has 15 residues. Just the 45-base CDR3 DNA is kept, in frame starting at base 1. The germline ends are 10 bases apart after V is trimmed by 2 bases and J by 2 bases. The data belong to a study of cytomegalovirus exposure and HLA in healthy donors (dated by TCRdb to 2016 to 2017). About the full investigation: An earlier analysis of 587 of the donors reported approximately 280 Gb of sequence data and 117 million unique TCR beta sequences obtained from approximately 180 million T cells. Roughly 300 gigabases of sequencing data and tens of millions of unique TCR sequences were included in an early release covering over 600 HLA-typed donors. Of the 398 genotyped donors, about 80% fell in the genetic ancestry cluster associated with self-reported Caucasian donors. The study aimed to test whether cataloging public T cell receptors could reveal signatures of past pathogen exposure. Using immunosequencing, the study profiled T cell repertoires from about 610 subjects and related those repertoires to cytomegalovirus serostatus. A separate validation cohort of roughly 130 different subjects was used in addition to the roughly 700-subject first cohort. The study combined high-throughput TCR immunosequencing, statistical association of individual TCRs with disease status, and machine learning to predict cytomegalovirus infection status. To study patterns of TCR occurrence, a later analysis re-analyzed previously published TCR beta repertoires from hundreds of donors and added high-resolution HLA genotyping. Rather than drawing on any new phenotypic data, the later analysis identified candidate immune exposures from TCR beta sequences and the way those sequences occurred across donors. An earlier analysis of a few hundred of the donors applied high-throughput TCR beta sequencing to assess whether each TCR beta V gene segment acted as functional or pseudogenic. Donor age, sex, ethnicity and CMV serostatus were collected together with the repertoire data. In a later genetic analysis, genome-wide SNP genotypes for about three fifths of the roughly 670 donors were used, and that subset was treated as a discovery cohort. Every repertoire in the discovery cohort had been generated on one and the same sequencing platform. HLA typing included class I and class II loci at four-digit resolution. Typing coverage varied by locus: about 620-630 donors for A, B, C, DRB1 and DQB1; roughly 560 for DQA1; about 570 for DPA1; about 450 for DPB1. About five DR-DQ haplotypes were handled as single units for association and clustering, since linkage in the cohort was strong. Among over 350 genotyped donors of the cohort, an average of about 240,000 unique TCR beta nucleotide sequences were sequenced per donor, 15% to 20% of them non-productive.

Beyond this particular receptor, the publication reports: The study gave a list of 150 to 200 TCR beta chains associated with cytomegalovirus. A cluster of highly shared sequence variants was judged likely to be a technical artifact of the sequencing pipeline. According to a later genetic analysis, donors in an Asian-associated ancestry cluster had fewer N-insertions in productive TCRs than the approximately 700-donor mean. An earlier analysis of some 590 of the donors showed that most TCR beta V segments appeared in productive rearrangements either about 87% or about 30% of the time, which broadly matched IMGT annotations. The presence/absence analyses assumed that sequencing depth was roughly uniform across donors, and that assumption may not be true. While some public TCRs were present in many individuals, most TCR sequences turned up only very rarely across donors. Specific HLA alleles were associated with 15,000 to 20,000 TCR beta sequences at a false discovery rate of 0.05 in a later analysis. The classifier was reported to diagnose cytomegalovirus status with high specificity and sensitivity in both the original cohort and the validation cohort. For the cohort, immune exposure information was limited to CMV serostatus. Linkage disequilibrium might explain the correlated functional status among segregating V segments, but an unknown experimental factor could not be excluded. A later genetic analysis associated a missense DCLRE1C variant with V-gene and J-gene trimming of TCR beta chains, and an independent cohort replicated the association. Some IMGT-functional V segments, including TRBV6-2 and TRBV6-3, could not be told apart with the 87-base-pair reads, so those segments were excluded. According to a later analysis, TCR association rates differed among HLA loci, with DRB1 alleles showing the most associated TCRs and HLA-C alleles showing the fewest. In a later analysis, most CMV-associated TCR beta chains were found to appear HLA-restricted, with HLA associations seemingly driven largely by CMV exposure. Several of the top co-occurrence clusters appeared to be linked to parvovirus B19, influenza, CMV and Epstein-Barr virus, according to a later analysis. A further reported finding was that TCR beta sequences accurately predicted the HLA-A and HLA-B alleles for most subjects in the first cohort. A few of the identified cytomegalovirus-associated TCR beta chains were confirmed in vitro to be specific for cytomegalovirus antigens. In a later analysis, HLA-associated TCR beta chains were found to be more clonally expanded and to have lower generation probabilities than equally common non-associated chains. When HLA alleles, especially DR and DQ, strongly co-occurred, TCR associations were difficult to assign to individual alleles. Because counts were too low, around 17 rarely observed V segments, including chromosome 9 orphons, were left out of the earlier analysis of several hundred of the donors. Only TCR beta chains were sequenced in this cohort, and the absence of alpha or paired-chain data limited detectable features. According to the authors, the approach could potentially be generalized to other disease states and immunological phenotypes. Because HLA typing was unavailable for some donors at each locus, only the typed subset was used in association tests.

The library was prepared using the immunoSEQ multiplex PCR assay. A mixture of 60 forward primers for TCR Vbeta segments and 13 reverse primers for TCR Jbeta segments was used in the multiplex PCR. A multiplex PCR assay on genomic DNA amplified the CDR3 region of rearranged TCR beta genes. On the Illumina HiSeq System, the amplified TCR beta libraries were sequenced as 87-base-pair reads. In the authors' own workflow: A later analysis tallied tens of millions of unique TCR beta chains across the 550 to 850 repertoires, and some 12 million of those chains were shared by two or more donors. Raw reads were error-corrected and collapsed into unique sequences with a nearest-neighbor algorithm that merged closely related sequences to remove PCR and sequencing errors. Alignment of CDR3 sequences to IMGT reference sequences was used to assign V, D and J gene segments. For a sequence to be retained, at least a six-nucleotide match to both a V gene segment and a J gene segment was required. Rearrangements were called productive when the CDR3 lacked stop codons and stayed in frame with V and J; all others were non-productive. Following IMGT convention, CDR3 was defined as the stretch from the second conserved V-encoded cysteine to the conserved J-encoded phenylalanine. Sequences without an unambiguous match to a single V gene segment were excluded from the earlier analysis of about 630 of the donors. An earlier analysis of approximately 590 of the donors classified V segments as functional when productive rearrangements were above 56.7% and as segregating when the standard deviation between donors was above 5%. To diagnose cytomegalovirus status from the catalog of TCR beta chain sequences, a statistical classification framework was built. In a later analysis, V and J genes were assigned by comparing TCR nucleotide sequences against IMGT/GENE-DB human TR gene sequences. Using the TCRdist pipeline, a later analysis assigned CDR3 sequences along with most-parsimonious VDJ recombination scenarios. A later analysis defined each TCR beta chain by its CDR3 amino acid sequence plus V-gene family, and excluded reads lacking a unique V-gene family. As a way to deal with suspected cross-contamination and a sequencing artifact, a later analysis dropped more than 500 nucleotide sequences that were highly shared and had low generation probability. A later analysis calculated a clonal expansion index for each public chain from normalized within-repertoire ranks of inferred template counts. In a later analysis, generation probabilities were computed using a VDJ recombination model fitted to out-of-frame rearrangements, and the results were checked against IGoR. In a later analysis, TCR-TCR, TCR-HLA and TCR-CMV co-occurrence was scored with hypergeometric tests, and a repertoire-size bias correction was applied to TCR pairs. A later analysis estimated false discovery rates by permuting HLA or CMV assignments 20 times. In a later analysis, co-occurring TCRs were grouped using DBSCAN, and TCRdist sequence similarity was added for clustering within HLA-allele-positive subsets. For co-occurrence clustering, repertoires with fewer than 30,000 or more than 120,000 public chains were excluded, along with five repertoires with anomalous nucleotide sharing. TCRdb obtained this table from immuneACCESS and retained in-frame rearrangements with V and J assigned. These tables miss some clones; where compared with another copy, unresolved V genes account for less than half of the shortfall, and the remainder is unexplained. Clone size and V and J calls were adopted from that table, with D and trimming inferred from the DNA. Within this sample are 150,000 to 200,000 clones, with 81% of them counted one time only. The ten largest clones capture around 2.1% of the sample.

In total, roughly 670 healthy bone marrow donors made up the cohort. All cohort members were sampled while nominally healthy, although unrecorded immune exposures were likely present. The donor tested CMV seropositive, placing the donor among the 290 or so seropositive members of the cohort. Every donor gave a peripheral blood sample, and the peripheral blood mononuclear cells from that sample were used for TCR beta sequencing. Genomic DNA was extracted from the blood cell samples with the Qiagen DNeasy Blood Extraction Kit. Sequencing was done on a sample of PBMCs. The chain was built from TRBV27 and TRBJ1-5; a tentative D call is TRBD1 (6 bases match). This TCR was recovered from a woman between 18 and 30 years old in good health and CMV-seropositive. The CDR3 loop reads CASSLSRQGNQPQHF. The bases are TGTGCCAGCAGTTTAAGCCGACAGGGCAATCAGCCCCAGCATTTT.